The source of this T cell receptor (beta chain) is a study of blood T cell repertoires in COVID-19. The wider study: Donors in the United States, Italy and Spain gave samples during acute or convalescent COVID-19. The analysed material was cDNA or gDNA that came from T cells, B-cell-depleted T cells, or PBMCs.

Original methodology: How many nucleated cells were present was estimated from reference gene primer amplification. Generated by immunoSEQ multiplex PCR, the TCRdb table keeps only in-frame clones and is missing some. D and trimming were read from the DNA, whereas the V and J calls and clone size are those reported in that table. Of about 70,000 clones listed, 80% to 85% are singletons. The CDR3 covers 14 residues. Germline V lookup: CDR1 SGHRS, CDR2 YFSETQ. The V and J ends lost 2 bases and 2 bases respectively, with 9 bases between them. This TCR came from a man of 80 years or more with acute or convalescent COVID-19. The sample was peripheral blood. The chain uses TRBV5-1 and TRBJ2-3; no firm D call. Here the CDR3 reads CASSLYSHTDTQYF. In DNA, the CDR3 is TGCGCCAGCAGCTTATACAGCCACACAGATACGCAGTATTTT.